This TCR beta chain was found in a study of tumor and adjacent non-tumor tissue in lung cancer. The template was RNA from unsorted bulk tissue. The CDR3 is 12 residues long. Germline CDR1 and CDR2: SQVTM and ANQGSEA. Trimming removed 7 bases at V and 6 bases at J, with 14 bases between. Three rounds of nested PCR, following a modified ARM-PCR protocol, produced the TCRbeta library. TCRdb ran MiXCR on the multiplex PCR reads and lists one entry per CDR3 protein. The data hold 81,000 or so distinct CDR3 sequences, with roughly 80% observed a single time. This receptor was identified in a woman aged 45-59 years with non-small cell lung cancer. The sample comprised lung tumor tissue. The genes are TRBV29-1 and TRBJ2-3; TRBD2 might be the D (6 bases). The CDR3 nucleotides are TGCAGCGCCGGACTACCTACGGATACGCAGTATTTT. This gives the protein CSAGLPTDTQYF.